This T cell receptor beta chain was identified in a study of blood T cell repertoires in COVID-19 (dated by TCRdb to 2020 to 2022). Regarding the study in general: Samples from collaborators originated in the United States, Italy and Spain and spanned both the acute and convalescent phases of COVID-19. The prospective study material was composed of cDNA or gDNA derived from T cells, B-cell-depleted T cells, or PBMCs. Subjects who had been exposed to COVID-19, were actively infected with it, or had recovered from it provided the deeply sampled blood TCRbeta repertoires that made up the dataset. The repertoires were released in a freely available public database intended as a resource for research on the immune response to SARS-CoV-2. The samples were drawn from the first 160 participants of the ongoing ImmuneRACE study and from 1,254 subjects provided by 6 global collaborators. A de-identified subject ID, COVID-19 status, age in years and sex were almost always included in the sample metadata. Where available, HLA class I and class II types were taken from metadata supplied by the sample provider and were not determined by assay-based typing. Study-level results and caveats: The quantity of clinical and demographic metadata differed by source and by participant and was supplied without curation.

The immunoSEQ Assay, a bias-controlled multiplex PCR, was used to amplify TCRbeta CDR3 regions from genomic DNA. As for the original processing: The number of nucleated cells in each sample was estimated by amplification of reference gene primers within the assay. Sequence reads were collapsed and filtered to measure the absolute abundance of every unique TCRbeta CDR3 rearrangement. For each sample, productive Simpson clonality was calculated as the square root of Simpson's diversity index over productive rearrangements. The table comes from immuneACCESS by way of TCRdb, which keeps in-frame sequences with V and J called. Part of the clones is missing from these tables; in studies checked, under half for an unresolved V gene and the rest for unknown reasons. The D gene and trimming were derived from the DNA, and the V and J assignments and clone size from that table. This sample has about 310,000 clones in its table, and more than 75% of those were observed once. The ten largest account for 1% of the sample.

The CDR3, cysteine through phenylalanine, is 16 amino acids long. The retained sequence is limited to the CDR3, 48 bases, with the frame set at the first base. Trimming removed 3 bases from V and 2 bases from J, leaving 15 bases between the germline ends. Reading the germline V gene gives CDR1 SGDLS and CDR2 YYNGEE. Whole blood was collected in K2EDTA tubes by collaborating institutions according to the institutions' own protocols. For TCRbeta analysis, collaborators shipped samples in one of three forms: frozen whole blood, isolated PBMCs, or DNA extracted from either of those sample types. This clone showed up just a few times. Its cognate antigen has yet to be identified. Base qualities were left out, and no much larger clone turns up one base away.

The origin of this receptor is a man in his fifties with active or convalescent COVID-19. Recombination linked TRBV9 to TRBJ2-1, and possibly TRBD1, on 6 matching bases. Specimen: peripheral blood. The nucleotide sequence is TGTGCCAGCAGCGCCCGACGACAGGTGACCTACAATGAGCAGTTCTTC. The resulting protein is CASSARRQVTYNEQFF.